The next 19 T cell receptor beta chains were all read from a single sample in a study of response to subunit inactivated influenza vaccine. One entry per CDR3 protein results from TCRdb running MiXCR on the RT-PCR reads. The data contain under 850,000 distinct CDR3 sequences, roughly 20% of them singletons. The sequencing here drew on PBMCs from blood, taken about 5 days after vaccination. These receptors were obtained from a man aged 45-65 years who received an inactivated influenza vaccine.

The CDR3 region has the DNA TGTGCCAGCAGTCCAACAGGGGGCCTGGGCAATGAGCAGTTCTTC. Protein sequence: CASSPTGGLGNEQFF. This chain uses TRBV2 with TRBJ2-1; 9 positions match TRBD1. Germline loops: CDR1 SNHLY, CDR2 FYNNEI. Unmatched junction bases numbered 8, after V lost 5 bases and J lost 6 bases. This CDR3 region has 15 residues.

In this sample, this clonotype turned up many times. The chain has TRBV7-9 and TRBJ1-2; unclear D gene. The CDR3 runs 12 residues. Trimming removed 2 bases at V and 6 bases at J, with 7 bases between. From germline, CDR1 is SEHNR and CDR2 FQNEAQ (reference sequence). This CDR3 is CASSLRGHGYTF. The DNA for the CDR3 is TGTGCCAGCAGCTTACGGGGTCATGGCTACACCTTC. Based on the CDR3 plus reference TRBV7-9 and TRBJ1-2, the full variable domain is DTGVSQNPRHKITKRGQNVTFRCDPISEHNRLYWYRQTLGQGPEFLTYFQNEAQLEKSRLLSDRFSAERPKGSFSTLEIQRTEQGDSAMYLCASSLRGHGYTFGSGTRLTVV.

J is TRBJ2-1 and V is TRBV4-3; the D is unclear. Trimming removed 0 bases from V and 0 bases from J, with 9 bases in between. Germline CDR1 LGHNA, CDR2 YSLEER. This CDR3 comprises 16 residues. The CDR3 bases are TGCGCCAGCAGCCAAGAAACAAGGAGCTCCTACAATGAGCAGTTCTTC. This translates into CASSQETRSSYNEQFF.

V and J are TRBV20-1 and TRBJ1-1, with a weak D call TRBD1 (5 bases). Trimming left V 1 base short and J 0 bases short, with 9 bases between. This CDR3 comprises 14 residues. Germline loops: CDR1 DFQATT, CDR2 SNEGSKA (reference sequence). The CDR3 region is CSARAGQLNTEAFF. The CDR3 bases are TGCAGTGCTAGAGCAGGGCAGTTGAACACTGAAGCTTTCTTT.

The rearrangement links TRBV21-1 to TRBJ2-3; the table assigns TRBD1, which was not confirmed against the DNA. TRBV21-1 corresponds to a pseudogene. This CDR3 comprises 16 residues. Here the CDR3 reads CASSKPRDRNTDTQYF. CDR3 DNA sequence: TGTGCCAGCAGCAAACCCCGGGACAGGAACACAGATACGCAGTATTTT.

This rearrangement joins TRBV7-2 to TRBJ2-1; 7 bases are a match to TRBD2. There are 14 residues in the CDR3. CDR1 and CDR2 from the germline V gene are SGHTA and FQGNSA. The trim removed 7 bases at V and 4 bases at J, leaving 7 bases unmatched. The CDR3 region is CASTLAAGYNEQFF. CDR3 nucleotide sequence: TGTGCCAGCACTCTAGCGGCGGGTTACAATGAGCAGTTCTTC. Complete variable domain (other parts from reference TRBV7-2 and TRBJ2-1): GAGVSQSPSNKVTEKGKDVELRCDPISGHTALYWYRQSLGQGLEFLIYFQGNSAPDKSGLPSDRFSAERTGGSVSTLTIQRTQQEDSAVYLCASTLAAGYNEQFFGPGTRLTVL.

CDR3 coding DNA: TGTGCCAGCAGCAAAGTTGCAGACATTCTCTCTGGGGCCAACGTCCTGACTTTC. Encoded protein: CASSKVADILSGANVLTF. This chain joins TRBV21-1 and TRBJ2-6. TRBV21-1 is a pseudogene segment. CDR3 length: 18 residues.

CDR3 nucleotides: TGTGCCAGCAGTTTAGATGGTTCGCGAGTAGCAGATACGCAGTATTTT. It is translated as CASSLDGSRVADTQYF. V and J are TRBV12-3 or TRBV12-4 and TRBJ2-3; D unresolved. The CDR3 runs to 16 residues. V lost 1 base and J 4 bases, leaving 15 bases between the germline ends.

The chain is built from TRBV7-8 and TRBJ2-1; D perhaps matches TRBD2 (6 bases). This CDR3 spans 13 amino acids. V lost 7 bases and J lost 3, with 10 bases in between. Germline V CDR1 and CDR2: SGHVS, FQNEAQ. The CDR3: CASTPGGYNEQFF. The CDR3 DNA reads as TGTGCCAGCACCCCCGGGGGCTACAATGAGCAGTTCTTC.

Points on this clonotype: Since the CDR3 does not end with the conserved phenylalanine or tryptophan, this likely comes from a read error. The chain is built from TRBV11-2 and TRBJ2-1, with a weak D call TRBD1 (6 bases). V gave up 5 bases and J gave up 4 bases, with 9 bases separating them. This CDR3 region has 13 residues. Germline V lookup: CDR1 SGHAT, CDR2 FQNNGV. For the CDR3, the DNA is TGTGCCAGCAGCCTCGGACAGTACAATGAGCAGTTCTTA. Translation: CASSLGQYNEQFL.

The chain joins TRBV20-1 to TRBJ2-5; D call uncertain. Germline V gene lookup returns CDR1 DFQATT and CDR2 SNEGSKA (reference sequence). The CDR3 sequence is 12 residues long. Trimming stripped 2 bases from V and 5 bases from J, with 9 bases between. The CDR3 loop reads CSARLGEETQYF. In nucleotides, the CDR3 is TGCAGTGCTAGATTGGGTGAGGAGACCCAGTACTTC.

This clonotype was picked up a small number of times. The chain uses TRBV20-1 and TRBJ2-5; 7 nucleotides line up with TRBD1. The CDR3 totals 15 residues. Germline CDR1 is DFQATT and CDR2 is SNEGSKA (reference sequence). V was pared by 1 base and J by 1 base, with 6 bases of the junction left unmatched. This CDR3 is CSARGARGRQETQYF. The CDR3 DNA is TGCAGTGCTAGAGGAGCAAGGGGGCGCCAAGAGACCCAGTACTTC.

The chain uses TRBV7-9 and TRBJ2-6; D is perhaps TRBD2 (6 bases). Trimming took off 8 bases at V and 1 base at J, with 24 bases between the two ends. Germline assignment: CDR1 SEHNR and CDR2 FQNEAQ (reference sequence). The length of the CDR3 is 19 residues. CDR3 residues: CASLGAEASVQSGANVLTF. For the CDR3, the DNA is TGTGCCAGCTTGGGAGCTGAGGCTAGCGTGCAATCTGGGGCCAACGTCCTGACTTTC. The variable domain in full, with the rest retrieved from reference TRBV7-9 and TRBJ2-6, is DTGVSQNPRHKITKRGQNVTFRCDPISEHNRLYWYRQTLGQGPEFLTYFQNEAQLEKSRLLSDRFSAERPKGSFSTLEIQRTEQGDSAMYLCASLGAEASVQSGANVLTFGAGSRLTVL.

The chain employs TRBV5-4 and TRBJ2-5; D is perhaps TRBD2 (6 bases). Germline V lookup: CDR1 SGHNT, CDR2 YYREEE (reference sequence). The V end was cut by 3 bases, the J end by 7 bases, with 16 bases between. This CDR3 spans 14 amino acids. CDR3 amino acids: CASSSPGGLGTQYF. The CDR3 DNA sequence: TGTGCCAGCAGCTCCCCCGGGGGATTAGGGACCCAGTACTTC.

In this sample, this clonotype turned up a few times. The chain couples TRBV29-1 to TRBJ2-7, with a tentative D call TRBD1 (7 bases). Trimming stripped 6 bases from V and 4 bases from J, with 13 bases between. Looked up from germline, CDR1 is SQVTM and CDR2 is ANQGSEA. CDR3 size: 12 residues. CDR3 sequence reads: CSVRGVLYEQYF. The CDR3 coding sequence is TGCAGCGTCAGGGGGGTTTTGTACGAGCAGTACTTC.

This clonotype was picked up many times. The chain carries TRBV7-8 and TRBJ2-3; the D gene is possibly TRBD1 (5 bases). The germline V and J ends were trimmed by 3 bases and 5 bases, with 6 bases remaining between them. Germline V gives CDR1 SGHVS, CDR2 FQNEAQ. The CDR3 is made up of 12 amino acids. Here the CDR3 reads CASSFDRDTQYF. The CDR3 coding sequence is TGTGCCAGCAGCTTCGACAGAGATACGCAGTATTTT.

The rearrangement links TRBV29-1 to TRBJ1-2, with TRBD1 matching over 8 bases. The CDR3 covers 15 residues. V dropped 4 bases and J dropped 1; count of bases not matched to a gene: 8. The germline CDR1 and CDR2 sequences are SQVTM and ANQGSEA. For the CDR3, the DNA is TGCAGCGTTGGGCGACAGGGGACCATTAACTATGGCTACACCTTC. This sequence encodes CSVGRQGTINYGYTF.

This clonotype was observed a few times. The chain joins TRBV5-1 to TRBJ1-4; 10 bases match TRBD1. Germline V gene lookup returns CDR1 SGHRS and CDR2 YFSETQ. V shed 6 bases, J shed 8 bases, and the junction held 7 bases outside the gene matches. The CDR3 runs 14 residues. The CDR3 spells CASNPGQGMEKLFF. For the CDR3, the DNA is TGCGCCAGCAACCCGGGACAGGGGATGGAAAAACTGTTTTTT. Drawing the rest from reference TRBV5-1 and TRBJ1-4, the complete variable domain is KAGVTQTPRYLIKTRGQQVTLSCSPISGHRSVSWYQQTPGQGLQFLFEYFSETQRNKGNFPGRFSGRQFSNSRSEMNVSTLELGDSALYLCASNPGQGMEKLFFGSGTQLSVL.

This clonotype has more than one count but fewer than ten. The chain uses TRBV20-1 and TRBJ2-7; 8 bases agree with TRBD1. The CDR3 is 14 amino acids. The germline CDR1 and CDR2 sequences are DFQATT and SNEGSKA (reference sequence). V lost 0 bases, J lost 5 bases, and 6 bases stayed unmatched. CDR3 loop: CSARDGQGANEQYF. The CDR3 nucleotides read TGCAGTGCTAGAGATGGTCAGGGGGCTAACGAGCAGTACTTC.